In this sample, the clone carrying this T cell receptor beta chain turned up a few times. This sample is part of a study of cytomegalovirus exposure and HLA in healthy donors. 60 Vbeta and 13 Jbeta primers were used in PCR. TCRdb's table, derived via immunoSEQ multiplex PCR, lists solely in-frame clones and lacks some. This table holds 200,000 or so clones, over 75% found once. Per germline, CDR1 KGHSH and CDR2 LQKENI. There are 12 residues in the CDR3. This clonotype originated in a girl between 2 and 10 years old in good health and CMV-seronegative. What was sequenced was PBMCs. The chain uses TRBV18 and TRBJ2-5; no reliable D call. The J call is uncertain, as TRBJ2-7 better fits the DNA end. This CDR3 reads CASSRPPYEQYF. For the CDR3, the DNA is TGTGCCAGCTCGCGTCCACCCTACGAGCAGTACTTC.